The next 27 T cell receptor beta chains were all read from a single sample in a study of shared clonotypes between healthy human individuals. The data were produced by immunoSEQ multiplex PCR, yet TCRdb's version contains in-frame clones alone and is incomplete. The repertoire holds approximately 440,000 clones, roughly three quarters seen once, with 12% in the top ten. The specimen was PBMCs. These receptors all come from a woman between 40 and 55 years old in good health. Some clones in this sample may be carry-over from other donors' samples.

This clone was detected a few times. This chain connects TRBV7-2 to TRBJ1-2; no clear D. V lost 3 bases to trimming and J lost 9 bases, with 11 bases between them. The CDR3 totals 12 residues. The germline V gene has CDR1 SGHTA and CDR2 FQGNSA. The DNA of the CDR3 is TGTGCCAGCAGCTTTGATCGGGATAGCTACACCTTC. This sequence encodes CASSFDRDSYTF.

The CDR3 nucleotides read TGTGCCAGCAGCCCCCCCCGCCGCCCAGGGCGGAACACAGATACGCAGTATTTT. Translation gives CASSPPRRPGRNTDTQYF. V usage is TRBV7-9 and J usage is TRBJ2-3, with D maybe TRBD1 (5 bases). V dropped 5 bases and J dropped 2 bases, with 23 bases sitting between them. Germline lookup yields CDR1 SEHNR and CDR2 FQNEAQ (reference sequence). CDR3 length: 18 amino acids. Looking up the rest from reference TRBV7-9 and TRBJ2-3 gives the full variable domain: DTGVSQNPRHKITKRGQNVTFRCDPISEHNRLYWYRQTLGQGPEFLTYFQNEAQLEKSRLLSDRFSAERPKGSFSTLEIQRTEQGDSAMYLCASSPPRRPGRNTDTQYFGPGTRLTVL.

The gene calls are TRBV19 and TRBJ2-7, with TRBD2 matching 11 bases. The CDR3 has 16 residues. V trimming: 3 bases; J trimming: 0 bases; junction bases outside the gene matches: 4. The germline V gene has CDR1 LNHDA and CDR2 SQIVND (reference sequence). CDR3 region: CASSIRTSGFSYEQYF. In DNA, the CDR3 is TGTGCCAGTAGTATTCGGACTAGCGGGTTCTCCTACGAGCAGTACTTC.

The V call is TRBV11-1, the J call TRBJ2-2; TRBD2 aligns across 8 bases. Germline values: CDR1 SGHAT, CDR2 FQDESV (reference sequence). Germline trimming cut 6 bases from V and 6 bases from J; bases unmatched to any gene: 12. The CDR3 runs 16 residues. The CDR3 here is CASRINREGGAGELFF. The DNA of the CDR3 is TGTGCCAGCAGGATTAACCGGGAGGGGGGCGCCGGGGAGCTGTTTTTT.

Remarks on this clone: A far larger clone lies a single base away; this is likely a read error. V and J are TRBV30 and TRBJ2-2; D might be TRBD1 (6 bases). Looked up from germline, CDR1 is GTSNPN and CDR2 is SVGIG (reference sequence). CDR3 length equals 11 residues. CDR3 in amino acids: CATGNTGEPFF. DNA for the CDR3: TGTGCCACAGGGAACACCGGGGAGCCGTTTTTT.

This clone showed up just a few times. The chain has TRBV15 and TRBJ1-2; D call uncertain. CDR3 length: 16 amino acids. Trimming removed 0 bases at V and 6 bases at J, with 17 bases between. Germline V CDR1 and CDR2: LNHNV, YYDKDF (reference sequence). The CDR3 sequence is CATSRDRRAGVDGYTF. The CDR3 DNA is TGTGCCACCAGCAGAGATAGGCGGGCCGGGGTCGATGGCTACACCTTC. Full variable domain (outside the CDR3, taken from reference TRBV15 and TRBJ1-2): DAMVIQNPRYQVTQFGKPVTLSCSQTLNHNVMYWYQQKSSQAPKLLFHYYDKDFNNEADTPDNFQSRRPNTSFCFLDIRSPGLGDTAMYLCATSRDRRAGVDGYTFGSGTRLTVV.

This clone occurred once. The J gene is TRBJ1-1, the V gene TRBV7-9; weak D call: TRBD1 (6 bases). The V gene's germline CDR1 is SEHNR and CDR2 FQNEAQ (reference sequence). V lost 5 bases, J lost 1 base, and 11 bases lay in between. This CDR3 has 14 amino acids. DNA of the CDR3: TGTGCCAGCAGCCATAGGACAGCGAACACTGAAGCTTTCTTT. It specifies CASSHRTANTEAFF.

The V gene is TRBV4-1, the J gene TRBJ2-3, with D possibly TRBD2 on 6 matching bases. The CDR3 spans 17 residues. CDR1 MGHRA and CDR2 YSYEKL come from the germline V gene. Between the trimmed V and J ends, which lost 1 base and 4 bases, there was a span of 18 bases. DNA for the CDR3: TGCGCCAGCAGCCAAGGTCAAGGGACTGTAAAGGCAGATACGCAGTATTTT. As protein: CASSQGQGTVKADTQYF.

This clone was observed a few times. The rearrangement links TRBV9 to TRBJ1-4, with a weak D call TRBD1 (6 bases). The germline V gene encodes CDR1 SGDLS and CDR2 YYNGEE. The V end was cut by 4 bases, the J end by 4 bases, with 14 bases between. This CDR3 has 15 residues. The CDR3 DNA is TGTGCCAGCAGCACCTCCGGGACACGTAATGAAAAACTGTTTTTT. Translating it yields CASSTSGTRNEKLFF.

This chain links TRBV2 with TRBJ1-5; D is perhaps TRBD1 (6 bases). V gave up 1 base and J gave up 7 bases, with 14 bases separating them. There are 15 residues in the CDR3. The germline V gene has CDR1 SNHLY and CDR2 FYNNEI. The CDR3 nucleotides are TGTGCCAGCAGTGAAGGGTCAGGGGCCGGCCAGCCCCAGCATTTT. Translating gives CASSEGSGAGQPQHF.

This sequence joins TRBV7-2 and TRBJ2-7; possible D gene TRBD1, 5 bases. The CDR3 is 15 amino acids. Trimming pared 4 bases from V and 2 bases from J, leaving 15 bases between. Looked up from germline, CDR1 is SGHTA and CDR2 is FQGNSA. CDR3 sequence reads: CASSWTSGPTYEQYF. CDR3 sequence (DNA): TGTGCCAGCAGCTGGACGTCAGGGCCCACCTACGAGCAGTACTTC.

This chain links TRBV28 with TRBJ2-5, with a tentative D call TRBD1 (5 bases). Germline V gene data show CDR1 as MDHEN and CDR2 as SYDVKM. CDR3 length: 13 residues. The CDR3 nucleotides are TGTGCAACCAGGGTTCCCCCCAAAGAGACCCAGTACTTC. Residues: CATRVPPKETQYF.

This sequence joins TRBV28 and TRBJ1-2, with 9 bases lining up with TRBD1. This CDR3 is built from 15 residues. The V and J ends lost 1 base and 8 bases, in that order; junction bases with no gene match: 8. The germline CDR1 and CDR2 sequences are MDHEN and SYDVKM. The CDR3 loop is CASSLSTGGFEGYTF. The CDR3 DNA sequence: TGTGCCAGCAGTTTATCCACAGGGGGCTTCGAGGGCTACACCTTC.

J is TRBJ2-7 and V is TRBV19; 8 bases are a match to TRBD2. Germline V CDR1 and CDR2: LNHDA, SQIVND (reference sequence). The CDR3 is 14 residues long. Germline trimming cut 8 bases from V and 3 bases from J; bases unmatched to any gene: 9. CDR3 region: CASGWRSGGYEQYF. The CDR3 DNA reads TGTGCCAGTGGGTGGAGGAGCGGGGGCTACGAGCAGTACTTC.

The chain joins TRBV7-6 to TRBJ2-1; 9 nucleotides align to TRBD2. The CDR3 covers 16 residues. V trimming: 0 bases; J trimming: 2 bases; junction bases outside the gene matches: 2. Germline V gives CDR1 SGHVS, CDR2 FNYEAQ. CDR3 region: CASSLAPSGAYNEQFF. The CDR3 nucleotides read TGTGCCAGCAGCTTAGCGCCTAGCGGGGCCTACAATGAGCAGTTCTTC.

V is TRBV6-5 and J is TRBJ1-1; tentative D call: TRBD1 (5 bases). The CDR3 totals 15 residues. V lost 0 bases and J 0 bases, leaving 8 bases between the germline ends. Germline CDR1 MNHEY, CDR2 SVGAGI. CDR3 sequence (DNA): TGTGCCAGCAGTTACTCCAGGGTGGTGAACACTGAAGCTTTCTTT. Its translation: CASSYSRVVNTEAFF.

This chain joins TRBV11-2 and TRBJ2-7; 10 nucleotides match TRBD1. The germline V gene encodes CDR1 SGHAT and CDR2 FQNNGV. There are 15 residues in the CDR3. J gave up 1 base and V 5 bases, and 5 bases lay outside the gene matches. The CDR3 sequence is CASSNRDRGSYEQYF. The CDR3 bases are TGTGCCAGCAGCAACCGGGACAGGGGTTCCTACGAGCAGTACTTC.

About this clone: A far larger clone is one base from this, pointing to a likely read error. This chain uses TRBV4-1 with TRBJ2-7; 9 bases are shared with TRBD1. The germline gives CDR1 MGHRA, CDR2 YSYEKL. This CDR3 contains 15 residues. The CDR3 sequence is CASSRVGQGRYERYF. CDR3 coding DNA: TGCGCCAGCAGCCGCGTGGGACAGGGAAGGTACGAGCGGTACTTC.

The gene calls are TRBV4-2 and TRBJ2-1; 8 nucleotides align to TRBD2. Germline V lookup: CDR1 LGHNA, CDR2 YNFKEQ. The CDR3 spans 16 residues. Germline trimming cut 2 bases from V and 3 bases from J; bases unmatched to any gene: 6. The CDR3 DNA reads TGTGCCAGCAGCCAATCAGCGGGAGCGGGCTACAATGAGCAGTTCTTC. It translates to CASSQSAGAGYNEQFF.

Points on this clone: A much more abundant neighbour one base away suggests this may be a read error. Other DNA sequences in the sample encode the same CDR3. The V and J genes are TRBV5-1 and TRBJ1-3; TRBD1 aligns across 7 bases. The germline V gene encodes CDR1 SGHRS and CDR2 YFSETQ. CDR3 length: 15 residues. The ends lost 0 bases at V and 2 bases at J; junction bases unmatched: 2. CDR3: CASSLDTGAGNTIYF. The CDR3 DNA reads as TGCGCCAGCAGCTTGGACACAGGGGCTGGAAACACCATATATTTT.

The chain is built from TRBV9 and TRBJ2-1; unclear D gene. Trimming stripped 0 bases from V and 0 bases from J, with 10 bases between. Germline V gives CDR1 SGDLS, CDR2 YYNGEE. CDR3 size: 16 residues. The DNA for the CDR3 is TGTGCCAGCAGCGTAGCTGCGCGGAGCTCCTACAATGAGCAGTTCTTC. Protein: CASSVAARSSYNEQFF.

The gene calls are TRBV5-5 and TRBJ1-3; 8 bases are shared with TRBD1. The length of the CDR3 is 15 residues. CDR1 and CDR2 from the germline V gene are SGHKS and YYEKEE (reference sequence). The ends lost 3 bases at V and 8 bases at J; junction bases unmatched: 10. CDR3 sequence (DNA): TGTGCCAGCAGCTGGTCGGGACAGGTCGAAGACACCATATATTTT. It encodes CASSWSGQVEDTIYF.

V gene TRBV30 combines with J gene TRBJ1-1; D unclear. Trimming left V 0 bases short and J 5 bases short, with 7 bases between. This CDR3 comprises 12 residues. Germline assignment: CDR1 GTSNPN and CDR2 SVGIG (reference sequence). CDR3 nucleotides: TGTGCCTGGAGTGTACTTCCGACTGAAGCTTTCTTT. It is translated as CAWSVLPTEAFF.

The rearrangement joins TRBV6-5 to TRBJ2-1; D is undetermined. Germline CDR1 and CDR2: MNHEY and SVGAGI. With 9 bases removed from V and 0 bases from J, the gap between germline ends came to 15 bases. This CDR3 has 15 residues. The CDR3 nucleotides read TGTGCCAGTCGGACCACCCTCAGCTCCTACAATGAGCAGTTCTTC. Residues: CASRTTLSSYNEQFF.

CDR3 region: CASSLGTGRNTEAFF. As DNA, the CDR3 is TGTGCCAGCAGCTTAGGAACAGGGCGAAACACTGAAGCTTTCTTT. The chain carries TRBV7-9 and TRBJ1-1, with a tentative D call TRBD1 (6 bases). The CDR3 length is 15 residues. The germline V gene has CDR1 SEHNR and CDR2 FQNEAQ (reference sequence). V lost 1 base, J lost 2 bases, and 11 bases lay in between.

This clone was seen once. V usage is TRBV5-1 and J usage is TRBJ2-3, with TRBD1 identical over 7 bases. This CDR3 spans 15 amino acids. V lost 1 base and J lost 6; bases outside the gene matches: 8. Germline-derived CDR1 and CDR2 are SGHRS and YFSETQ. The CDR3 is CASSLSRDRTDTQYF. Here the CDR3 DNA reads TGCGCCAGCAGCTTGAGCCGGGACAGAACTGATACGCAGTATTTT.

The chain links TRBV27 to TRBJ2-6; D may be TRBD2 (6 bases). Between the trimmed V and J ends, which lost 2 bases and 6 bases, there was a span of 8 bases. From germline, CDR1 is MNHEY and CDR2 SMNVEV (reference sequence). CDR3 length: 14 residues. DNA of the CDR3: TGTGCCAGCAGTTTACGGGGGTTGGCCAACGTCCTGACTTTC. Translation: CASSLRGLANVLTF.